The rows below give T cell receptor beta chains drawn from one sample of a study of beta chain features in type 1 diabetes. The protocol was immunoSEQ multiplex PCR, while the TCRdb copy is restricted to in-frame clones and leaves out a portion. The sample yields around 400,000 clones, 10% to 15% seen once. What was sequenced was naive CD4+ T cells from blood. The origin of the receptors is a man aged 18 to 30 in good health. CDR3s include the opening cysteine and the closing phenylalanine or tryptophan. A D gene is named only where the DNA matches it firmly. The listing skips clone size in some rows; elsewhere it reads once, few, many or a size class.

V gene: TRBV30; J gene: TRBJ2-1; D gene: TRBD2; clone size: few; CDR3 DNA: TGTGCCTGGACCACCGGGACTAGCGGGTTCAATGAGCAGTTCTTC; CDR3 protein: CAWTTGTSGFNEQFF
V gene: TRBV28; J gene: TRBJ2-7; D gene: TRBD1; clone size: -; CDR3 DNA: TGTGCCGGCCAGGGACAGGGTGCCTACGAGCAGTACTTC; CDR3 protein: CAGQGQGAYEQYF
V gene: TRBV15; J gene: TRBJ2-2; D gene: -; clone size: few; CDR3 DNA: TGTGCCACCAGCACCCGGGGAGAGGAGCTGTTTTTT; CDR3 protein: CATSTRGEELFF
V gene: TRBV15; J gene: TRBJ1-1; D gene: TRBD1; clone size: few; CDR3 DNA: TGTGCCACCAGCAGATCGGACAGGGGGACTGAAGCTTTCTTT; CDR3 protein: CATSRSDRGTEAFF
V gene: TRBV25-1; J gene: TRBJ2-5; D gene: -; clone size: few; CDR3 DNA: TGTGCCAGCAGTGAATTGGGAGGGGGGATGAGGGGTGAGACCCAGTACTTC; CDR3 protein: CASSELGGGMRGETQYF
V gene: TRBV5-4; J gene: TRBJ2-1; D gene: -; clone size: -; CDR3 DNA: TGTGCCAGCAGCTTGGGGGGCGATGAGCAGTTCTTC; CDR3 protein: CASSLGGDEQFF
V gene: TRBV19; J gene: TRBJ2-1; D gene: -; clone size: few; CDR3 DNA: TGTGCCAGTCGATACTCAGGGGCCGCCGACAATGAGCAGTTCTTC; CDR3 protein: CASRYSGAADNEQFF
V gene: TRBV9; J gene: TRBJ2-3; D gene: TRBD2; clone size: few; CDR3 DNA: TGTGCCAGCAGCGTAGGGGCTAGCGGAGCGACAGATACGCAGTATTTT; CDR3 protein: CASSVGASGATDTQYF
V gene: TRBV9; J gene: TRBJ2-2; D gene: -; clone size: -; CDR3 DNA: TGTGCCAGCAGCGTAGTGCCGGGAACGGCCGGGGAGCTGTTTTTT; CDR3 protein: CASSVVPGTAGELFF
V gene: TRBV6-1; J gene: TRBJ1-6; D gene: -; clone size: few; CDR3 DNA: TGTGCCAGCAGTGGGACACTGAGCTCCTATAATTCACCCCTCCACTTT; CDR3 protein: CASSGTLSSYNSPLHF
V gene: TRBV6-6; J gene: TRBJ2-1; D gene: -; clone size: few; CDR3 DNA: TGTGCCAGCAGGAGTGGGGGGGCTTCCGGTGAGCAGTTCTTC; CDR3 protein: CASRSGGASGEQFF
V gene: TRBV29-1; J gene: TRBJ1-5; D gene: TRBD1; clone size: few; CDR3 DNA: TGCAGCGTGACGGGGACAGGGGTGAATCAGCCCCAGCATTTT; CDR3 protein: CSVTGTGVNQPQHF
V gene: TRBV5-4; J gene: TRBJ2-5; D gene: TRBD2; clone size: few; CDR3 DNA: TGTGCCAGCAGCCGGACTAGCGGGGGCCGGGAGACCCAGTACTTC; CDR3 protein: CASSRTSGGRETQYF
V gene: TRBV9; J gene: TRBJ2-1; D gene: -; clone size: few; CDR3 DNA: TGTGCCAGCAGCAGAGGTGAGGTAAACAATGAGCAGTTCTTC; CDR3 protein: CASSRGEVNNEQFF
V gene: TRBV25-1; J gene: TRBJ2-3; D gene: -; clone size: -; CDR3 DNA: TGTGCCAGCAGTGAATGGGAGGTTAAGTATACGCAGTATTTT; CDR3 protein: CASSEWEVKYTQYF
V gene: TRBV9; J gene: TRBJ2-3; D gene: -; clone size: -; CDR3 DNA: TGTGCCAGCAGCGTACAGGACACAGATACGCAGTATTTT; CDR3 protein: CASSVQDTDTQYF
V gene: TRBV6-5; J gene: TRBJ1-5; D gene: -; clone size: -; CDR3 DNA: TGTGCCAGCAGGCGCCTTAGCAATCAGCCCCAGCATTTT; CDR3 protein: CASRRLSNQPQHF
V gene: TRBV4-2; J gene: TRBJ2-1; D gene: TRBD2; clone size: few; CDR3 DNA: TGTGCCAGCAGCCTCGGACTAGCGGGAGTAGCAAATGAGCAGTTCTTC; CDR3 protein: CASSLGLAGVANEQFF
V gene: TRBV4-3; J gene: TRBJ1-2; D gene: -; clone size: -; CDR3 DNA: TGCGCCAGCAGCCGAAATCGGGAGGGTTCTGGCTACACCTTC; CDR3 protein: CASSRNREGSGYTF
V gene: TRBV6-5; J gene: TRBJ2-7; D gene: -; clone size: -; CDR3 DNA: TGTGCCAGCAGTTACCAAGACAGCACCTACGAGCAGTACTTC; CDR3 protein: CASSYQDSTYEQYF
V gene: TRBV2; J gene: TRBJ1-2; D gene: -; clone size: -; CDR3 DNA: TGTGCCAGCAGTGACATGAACTATGGCTACACCTTC; CDR3 protein: CASSDMNYGYTF
V gene: TRBV27; J gene: TRBJ2-7; D gene: TRBD1; clone size: -; CDR3 DNA: TGTGCCAGCAGTTTAAGAGTAGGGACAGGGGACGAGCAGTACTTC; CDR3 protein: CASSLRVGTGDEQYF
V gene: TRBV30; J gene: TRBJ2-3; D gene: -; clone size: few; CDR3 DNA: TGTGCCTGGAGTACGGGTGGGACAGATACGCAGTATTTT; CDR3 protein: CAWSTGGTDTQYF
V gene: TRBV7-9; J gene: TRBJ2-5; D gene: TRBD2; clone size: -; CDR3 DNA: TGTGCCAGCAGCTACGGACTAGCGGGAGAGACCCAGTACTTC; CDR3 protein: CASSYGLAGETQYF
V gene: TRBV7-2; J gene: TRBJ2-3; D gene: TRBD1; clone size: few; CDR3 DNA: TGTGCCAGCAGCTTAGGGGCACAGGGGACAGATACGCAGTATTTT; CDR3 protein: CASSLGAQGTDTQYF
V gene: TRBV28; J gene: TRBJ1-2; D gene: -; clone size: -; CDR3 DNA: TGTGCCAGCACCCTACCGGGGGGCTGGGGCTACACCTTC; CDR3 protein: CASTLPGGWGYTF
V gene: TRBV4-1; J gene: TRBJ1-2; D gene: -; clone size: -; CDR3 DNA: TGCGCCAGCAGCCAAGGTAGGACAGGCTACACCTTC; CDR3 protein: CASSQGRTGYTF
V gene: TRBV5-1; J gene: TRBJ2-5; D gene: TRBD2; clone size: -; CDR3 DNA: TGCGCCAGCAGCCCAGGACTAGCGGGGGGGGCTGTCAGGACCCAGTACTTC; CDR3 protein: CASSPGLAGGAVRTQYF
V gene: TRBV2; J gene: TRBJ2-7; D gene: -; clone size: -; CDR3 DNA: TGTGCCAGCAGTGAAAGAGGAACAACCATCCACGAGCAGTACTTC; CDR3 protein: CASSERGTTIHEQYF
V gene: TRBV29-1; J gene: TRBJ2-7; D gene: -; clone size: -; CDR3 DNA: TGCAGCGTTGTCCCGAGCAGGGTAAGCGAGCAGTACTTC; CDR3 protein: CSVVPSRVSEQYF